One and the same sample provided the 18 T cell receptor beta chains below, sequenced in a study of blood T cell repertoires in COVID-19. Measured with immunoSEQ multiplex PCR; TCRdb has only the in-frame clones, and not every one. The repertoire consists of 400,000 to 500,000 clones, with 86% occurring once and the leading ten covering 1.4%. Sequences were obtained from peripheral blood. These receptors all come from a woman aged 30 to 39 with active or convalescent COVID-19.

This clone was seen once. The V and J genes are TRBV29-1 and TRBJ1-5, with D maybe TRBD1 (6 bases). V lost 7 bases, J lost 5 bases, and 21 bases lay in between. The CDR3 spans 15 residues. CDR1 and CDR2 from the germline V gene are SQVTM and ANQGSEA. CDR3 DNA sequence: TGCAGCGCACCCGCCACAGGGAGTGGGCATCAGCCCCAGCATTTT. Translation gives CSAPATGSGHQPQHF.

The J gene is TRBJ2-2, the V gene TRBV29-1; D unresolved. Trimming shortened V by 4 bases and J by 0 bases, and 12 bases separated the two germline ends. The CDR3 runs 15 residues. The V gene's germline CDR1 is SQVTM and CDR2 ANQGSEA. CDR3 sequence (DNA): TGCAGCGTTGCGGGTGGTCAAACGAACACCGGGGAGCTGTTTTTT. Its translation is CSVAGGQTNTGELFF.

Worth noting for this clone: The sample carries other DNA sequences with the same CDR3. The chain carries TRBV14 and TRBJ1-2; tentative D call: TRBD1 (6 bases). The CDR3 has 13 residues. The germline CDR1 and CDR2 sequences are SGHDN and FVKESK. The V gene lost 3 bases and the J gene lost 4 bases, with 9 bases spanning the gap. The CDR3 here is CASSQDRVYGYTF. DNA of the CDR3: TGTGCCAGCAGCCAGGACAGAGTCTATGGCTACACCTTC.

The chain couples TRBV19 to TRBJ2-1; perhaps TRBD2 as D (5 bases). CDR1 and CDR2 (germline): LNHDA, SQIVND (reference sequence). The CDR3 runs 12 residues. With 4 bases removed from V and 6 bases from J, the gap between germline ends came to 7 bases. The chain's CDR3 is CASSTAVNEQFF. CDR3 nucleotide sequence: TGTGCCAGTAGTACAGCGGTCAATGAGCAGTTCTTC.

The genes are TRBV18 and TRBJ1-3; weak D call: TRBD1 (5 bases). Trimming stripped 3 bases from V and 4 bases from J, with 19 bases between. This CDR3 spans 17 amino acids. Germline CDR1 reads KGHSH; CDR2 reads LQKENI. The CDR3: CASSPSRTQSAGNTIYF. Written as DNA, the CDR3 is TGTGCCAGCTCACCCTCGAGGACACAGTCCGCCGGAAACACCATATATTTT.

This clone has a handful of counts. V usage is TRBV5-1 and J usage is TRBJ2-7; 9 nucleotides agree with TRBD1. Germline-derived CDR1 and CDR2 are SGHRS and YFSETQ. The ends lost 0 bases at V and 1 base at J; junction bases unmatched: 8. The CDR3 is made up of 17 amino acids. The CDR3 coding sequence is TGCGCCAGCAGCTTGGGGGCGGTAGGGACAGGGTCCTACGAGCAGTACTTC. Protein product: CASSLGAVGTGSYEQYF.

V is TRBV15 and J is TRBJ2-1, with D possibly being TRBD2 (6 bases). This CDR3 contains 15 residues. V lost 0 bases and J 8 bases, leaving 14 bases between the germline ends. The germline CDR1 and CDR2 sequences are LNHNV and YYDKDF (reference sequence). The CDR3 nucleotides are TGTGCCACCAGCAGAGATTACCTAGCGTTCGATGAGCAGTTCTTC. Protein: CATSRDYLAFDEQFF.

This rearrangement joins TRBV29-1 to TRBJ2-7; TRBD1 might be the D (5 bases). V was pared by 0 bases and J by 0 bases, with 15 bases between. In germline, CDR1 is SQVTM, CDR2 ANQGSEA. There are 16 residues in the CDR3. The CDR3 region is CSVEDFAGQNSYEQYF. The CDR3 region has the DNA TGCAGCGTTGAAGATTTCGCAGGGCAAAACTCCTACGAGCAGTACTTC.

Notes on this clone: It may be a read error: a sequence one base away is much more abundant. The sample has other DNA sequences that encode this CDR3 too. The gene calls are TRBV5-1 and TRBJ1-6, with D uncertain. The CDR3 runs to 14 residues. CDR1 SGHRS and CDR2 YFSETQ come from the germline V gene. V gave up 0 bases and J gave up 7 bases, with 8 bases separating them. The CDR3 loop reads CASSLDGGNSPLHF. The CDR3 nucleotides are TGCGCCAGCAGCTTGGACGGCGGCAATTCACCCCTCCACTTT.

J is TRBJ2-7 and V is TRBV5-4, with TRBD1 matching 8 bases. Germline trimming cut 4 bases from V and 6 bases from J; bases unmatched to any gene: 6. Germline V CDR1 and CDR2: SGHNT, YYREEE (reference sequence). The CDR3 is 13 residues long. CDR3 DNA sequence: TGTGCCAGCAGCCCCGGACAGGGTGGCGAGCAGTACTTC. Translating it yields CASSPGQGGEQYF.

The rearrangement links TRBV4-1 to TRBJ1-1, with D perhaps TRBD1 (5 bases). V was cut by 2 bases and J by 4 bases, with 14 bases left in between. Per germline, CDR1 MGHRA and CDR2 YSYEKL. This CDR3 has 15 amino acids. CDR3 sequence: CASSQSFGAGTEAFF. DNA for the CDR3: TGCGCCAGCAGCCAAAGTTTTGGGGCTGGCACTGAAGCTTTCTTT.

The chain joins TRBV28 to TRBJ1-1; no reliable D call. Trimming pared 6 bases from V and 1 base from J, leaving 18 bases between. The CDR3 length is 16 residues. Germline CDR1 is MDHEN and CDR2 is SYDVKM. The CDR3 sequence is CASSYPTLSRNTEAFF. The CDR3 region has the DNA TGTGCCAGCAGCTATCCAACCCTTTCGAGGAACACTGAAGCTTTCTTT.

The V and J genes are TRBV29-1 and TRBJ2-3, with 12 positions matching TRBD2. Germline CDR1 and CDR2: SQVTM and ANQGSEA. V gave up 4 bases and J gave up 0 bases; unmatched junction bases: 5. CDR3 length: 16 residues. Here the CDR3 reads CSVVRLAGASTDTQYF. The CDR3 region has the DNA TGCAGCGTTGTAAGACTAGCGGGGGCGAGCACAGATACGCAGTATTTT.

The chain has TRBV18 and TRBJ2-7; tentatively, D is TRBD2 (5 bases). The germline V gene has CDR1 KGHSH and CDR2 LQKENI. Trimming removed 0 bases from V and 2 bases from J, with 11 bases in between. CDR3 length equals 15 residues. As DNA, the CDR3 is TGTGCCAGCTCACCACCGTCGGGATTCCCCTACGAGCAGTACTTC. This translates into CASSPPSGFPYEQYF.

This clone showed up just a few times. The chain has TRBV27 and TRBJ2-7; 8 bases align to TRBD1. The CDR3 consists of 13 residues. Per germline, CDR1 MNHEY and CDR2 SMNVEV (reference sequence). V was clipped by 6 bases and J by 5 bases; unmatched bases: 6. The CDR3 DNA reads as TGTGCCAGCAGCCAGGACAGGGACCACGAGCAGTACTTC. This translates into CASSQDRDHEQYF.

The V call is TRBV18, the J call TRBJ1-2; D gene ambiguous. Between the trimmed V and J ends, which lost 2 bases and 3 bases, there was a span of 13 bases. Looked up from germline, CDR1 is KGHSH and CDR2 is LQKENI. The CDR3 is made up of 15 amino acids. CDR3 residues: CASSPIPTVYYGYTF. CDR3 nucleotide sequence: TGTGCCAGCTCACCAATCCCGACTGTTTACTATGGCTACACCTTC. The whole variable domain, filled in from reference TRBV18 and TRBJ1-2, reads NAGVMQNPRHLVRRRGQEARLRCSPMKGHSHVYWYRQLPEEGLKFMVYLQKENIIDESGMPKERFSAEFPKEGPSILRIQQVVRGDSAAYFCASSPIPTVYYGYTFGSGTRLTVV.

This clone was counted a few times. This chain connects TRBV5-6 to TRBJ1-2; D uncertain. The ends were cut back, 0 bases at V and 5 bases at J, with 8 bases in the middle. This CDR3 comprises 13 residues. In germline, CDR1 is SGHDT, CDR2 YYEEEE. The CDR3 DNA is TGTGCCAGCAGCTTGGCCGGGGAGTATGGCTACACCTTC. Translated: CASSLAGEYGYTF. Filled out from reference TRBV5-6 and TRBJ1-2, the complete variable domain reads DAGVTQSPTHLIKTRGQQVTLRCSPKSGHDTVSWYQQALGQGPQFIFQYYEEEERQRGNFPDRFSGHQFPNYSSELNVNALLLGDSALYLCASSLAGEYGYTFGSGTRLTVV.

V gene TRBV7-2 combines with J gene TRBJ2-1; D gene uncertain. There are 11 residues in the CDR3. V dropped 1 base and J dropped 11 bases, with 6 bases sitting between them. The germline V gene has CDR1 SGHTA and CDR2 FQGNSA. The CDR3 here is CASSLDRKQFF. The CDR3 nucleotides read TGTGCCAGCAGCTTAGATAGAAAGCAGTTCTTC.